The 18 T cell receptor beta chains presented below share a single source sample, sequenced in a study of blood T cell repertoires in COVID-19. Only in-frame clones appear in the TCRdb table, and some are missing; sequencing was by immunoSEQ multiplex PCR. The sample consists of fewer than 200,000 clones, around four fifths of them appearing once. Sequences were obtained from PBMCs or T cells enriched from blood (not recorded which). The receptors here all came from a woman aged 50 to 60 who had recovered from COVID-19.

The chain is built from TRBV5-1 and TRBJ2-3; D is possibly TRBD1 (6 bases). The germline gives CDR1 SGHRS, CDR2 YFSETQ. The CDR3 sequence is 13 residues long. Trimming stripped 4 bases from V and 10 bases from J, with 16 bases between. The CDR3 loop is CASSPTSQGSQYF. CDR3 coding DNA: TGCGCCAGCAGCCCAACCTCACAGGGTTCGCAGTATTTT.

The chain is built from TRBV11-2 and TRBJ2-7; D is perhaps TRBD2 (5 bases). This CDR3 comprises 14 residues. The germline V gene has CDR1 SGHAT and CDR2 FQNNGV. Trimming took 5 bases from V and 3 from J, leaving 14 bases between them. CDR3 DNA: TGTGCCAGCAGCCTTGGTTGGGGAGACTACGAGCAGTACGTC. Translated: CASSLGWGDYEQYV.

Here the CDR3 DNA reads TGTGCCAGCAGCTTGGGGGGGCTATGGGAAAAACTGTTTTTT. It encodes CASSLGGLWEKLFF. The gene calls are TRBV7-2 and TRBJ1-4, with D possibly being TRBD1 (6 bases). The V and J ends lost 3 bases and 8 bases respectively, with 13 bases between them. The CDR3 runs 14 residues. The V gene's germline CDR1 is SGHTA and CDR2 FQGNSA.

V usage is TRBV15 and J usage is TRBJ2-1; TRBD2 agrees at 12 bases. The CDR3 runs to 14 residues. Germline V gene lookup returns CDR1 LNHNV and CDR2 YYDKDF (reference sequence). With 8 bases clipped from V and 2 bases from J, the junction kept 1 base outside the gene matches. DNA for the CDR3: TGTGCCACCCCTAGCGGGAGGGCCTACAATGAGCAGTTCTTC. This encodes CATPSGRAYNEQFF.

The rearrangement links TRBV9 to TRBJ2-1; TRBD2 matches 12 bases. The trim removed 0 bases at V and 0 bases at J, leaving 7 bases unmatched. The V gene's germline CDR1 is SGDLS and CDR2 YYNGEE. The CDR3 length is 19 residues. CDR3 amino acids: CASSVVGLAGSSSYNEQFF. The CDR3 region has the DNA TGTGCCAGCAGCGTAGTAGGACTAGCGGGATCGAGCTCCTACAATGAGCAGTTCTTC.

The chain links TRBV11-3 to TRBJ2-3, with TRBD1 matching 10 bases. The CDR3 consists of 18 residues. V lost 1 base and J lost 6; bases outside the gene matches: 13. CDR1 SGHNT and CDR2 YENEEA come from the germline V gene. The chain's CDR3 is CASSLVWVGTGVSDTQYF. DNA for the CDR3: TGTGCCAGCAGCTTAGTCTGGGTTGGGACAGGGGTATCGGATACGCAGTATTTT.

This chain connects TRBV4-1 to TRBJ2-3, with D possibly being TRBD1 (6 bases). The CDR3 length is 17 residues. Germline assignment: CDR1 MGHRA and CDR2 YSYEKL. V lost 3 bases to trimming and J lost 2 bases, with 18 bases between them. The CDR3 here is CASSQERRGRSTDTQYF. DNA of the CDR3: TGCGCCAGCAGCCAGGAAAGAAGGGGGAGATCCACAGATACGCAGTATTTT.

Here the CDR3 DNA reads TGTGCCAGTAGTATCGTTGGGGGGTACGAGCAGTACGTC. It specifies CASSIVGGYEQYV. The V and J genes are TRBV19 and TRBJ2-7; D is perhaps TRBD2 (6 bases). The CDR3 has 13 residues. Trimming removed 3 bases from V and 4 bases from J, with 10 bases in between. Germline lookup yields CDR1 LNHDA and CDR2 SQIVND (reference sequence).

For the CDR3, the DNA is TGTGCCAGCTCACCAGCGGGAGGAGTACGTAGCACAGATACGCAGTATTTT. It codes for CASSPAGGVRSTDTQYF. The chain has TRBV18 and TRBJ2-3; 8 positions agree with TRBD2. The V gene end was trimmed by 2 bases and the J gene end by 0 bases; junction bases not matched to a gene: 7. Germline V lookup: CDR1 KGHSH, CDR2 LQKENI. The CDR3 has 17 amino acids.

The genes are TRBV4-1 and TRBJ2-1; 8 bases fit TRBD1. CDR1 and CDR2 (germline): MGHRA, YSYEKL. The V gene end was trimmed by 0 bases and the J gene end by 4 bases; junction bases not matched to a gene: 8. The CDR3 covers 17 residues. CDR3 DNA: TGCGCCAGCAGCCAAGATGGGCAGGGGGCAGTGTACAATGAGCAGTTCTTC. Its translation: CASSQDGQGAVYNEQFF.

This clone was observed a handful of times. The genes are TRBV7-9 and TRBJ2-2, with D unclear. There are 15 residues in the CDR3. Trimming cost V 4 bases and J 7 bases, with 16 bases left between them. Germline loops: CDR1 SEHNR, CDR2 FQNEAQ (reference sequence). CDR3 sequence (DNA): TGTGCCAGCAGCTGGGTATACGCGGCCAGCGGGGAGCTGTTTTTT. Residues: CASSWVYAASGELFF.

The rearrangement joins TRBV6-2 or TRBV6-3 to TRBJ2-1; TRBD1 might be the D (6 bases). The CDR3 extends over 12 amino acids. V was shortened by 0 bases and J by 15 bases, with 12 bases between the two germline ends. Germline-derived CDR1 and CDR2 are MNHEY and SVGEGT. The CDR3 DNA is TGTGCCAGCAGTTACTCGAATAGAGGGGGGTTCTTC. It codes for CASSYSNRGGFF.

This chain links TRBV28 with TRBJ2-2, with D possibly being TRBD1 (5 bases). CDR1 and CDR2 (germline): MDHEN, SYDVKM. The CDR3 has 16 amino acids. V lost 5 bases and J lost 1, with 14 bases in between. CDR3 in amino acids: CASSPRQFRNTGELFF. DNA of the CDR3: TGTGCCAGCAGTCCTAGACAGTTTCGGAACACCGGGGAGCTGTTTTTT.

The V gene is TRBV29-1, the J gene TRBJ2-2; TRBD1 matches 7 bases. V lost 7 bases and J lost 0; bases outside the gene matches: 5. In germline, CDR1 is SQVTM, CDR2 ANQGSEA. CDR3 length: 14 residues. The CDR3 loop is CSAAGTANTGELFF. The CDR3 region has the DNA TGCAGCGCTGCTGGGACAGCGAACACCGGGGAGCTGTTTTTT.

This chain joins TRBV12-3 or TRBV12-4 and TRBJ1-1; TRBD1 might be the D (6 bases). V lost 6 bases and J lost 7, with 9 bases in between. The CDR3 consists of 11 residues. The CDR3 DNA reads TGTGCCAGCAGGCTACAGGGTGAAGCTTTCTTT. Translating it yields CASRLQGEAFF.

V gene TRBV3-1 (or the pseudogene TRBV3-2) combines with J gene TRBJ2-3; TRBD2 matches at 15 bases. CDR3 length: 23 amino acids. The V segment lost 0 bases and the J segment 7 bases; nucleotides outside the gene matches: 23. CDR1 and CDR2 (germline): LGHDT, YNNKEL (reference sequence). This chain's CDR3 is CASSQESRTSGGAVISTPYTQYF. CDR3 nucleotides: TGTGCCAGCAGCCAAGAATCAAGGACTAGCGGGGGGGCGGTGATTTCGACCCCCTATACGCAGTATTTT.

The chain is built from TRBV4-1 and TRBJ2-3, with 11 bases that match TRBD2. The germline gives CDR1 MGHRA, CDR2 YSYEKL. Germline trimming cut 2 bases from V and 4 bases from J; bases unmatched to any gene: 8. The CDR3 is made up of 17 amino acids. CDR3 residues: CASSQHRGTSGADTQYF. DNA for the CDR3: TGCGCCAGCAGCCAACATAGGGGGACTAGCGGCGCAGATACGCAGTATTTT.

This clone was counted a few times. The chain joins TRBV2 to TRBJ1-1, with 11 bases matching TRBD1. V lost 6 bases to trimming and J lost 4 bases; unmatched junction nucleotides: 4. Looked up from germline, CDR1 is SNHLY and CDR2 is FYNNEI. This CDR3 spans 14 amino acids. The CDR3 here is CASSSDRGLTEAFF. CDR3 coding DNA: TGTGCCAGCAGCTCGGACAGGGGGCTCACTGAAGCTTTCTTT.